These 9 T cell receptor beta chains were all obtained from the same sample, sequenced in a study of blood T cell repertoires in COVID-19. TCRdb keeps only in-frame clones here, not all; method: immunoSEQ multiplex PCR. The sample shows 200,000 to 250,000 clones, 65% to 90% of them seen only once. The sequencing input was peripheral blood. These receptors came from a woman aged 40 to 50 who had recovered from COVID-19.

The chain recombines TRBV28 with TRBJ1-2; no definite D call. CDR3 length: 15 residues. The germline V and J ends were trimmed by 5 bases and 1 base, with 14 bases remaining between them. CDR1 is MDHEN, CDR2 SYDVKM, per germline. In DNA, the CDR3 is TGTGCCAGCAGTCCCAGCCCCCGCGGTAACTATGGCTACACCTTC. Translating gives CASSPSPRGNYGYTF.

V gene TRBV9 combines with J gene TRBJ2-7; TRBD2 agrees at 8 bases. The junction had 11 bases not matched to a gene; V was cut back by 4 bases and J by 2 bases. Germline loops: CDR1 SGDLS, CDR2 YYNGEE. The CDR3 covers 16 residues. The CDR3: CASSPGGGSMAYEQYF. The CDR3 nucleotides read TGTGCCAGCAGCCCCGGGGGGGGCTCGATGGCCTACGAGCAGTACTTC.

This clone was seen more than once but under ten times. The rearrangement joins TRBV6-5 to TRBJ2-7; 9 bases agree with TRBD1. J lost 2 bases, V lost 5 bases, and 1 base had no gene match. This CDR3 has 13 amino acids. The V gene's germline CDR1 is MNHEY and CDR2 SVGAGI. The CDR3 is CASSRTGAYEQYF. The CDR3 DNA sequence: TGTGCCAGCAGTCGGACAGGGGCCTACGAGCAGTACTTC.

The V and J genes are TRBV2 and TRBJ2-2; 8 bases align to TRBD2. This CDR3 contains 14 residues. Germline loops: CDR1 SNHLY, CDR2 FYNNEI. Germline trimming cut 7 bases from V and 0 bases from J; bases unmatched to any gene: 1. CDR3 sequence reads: CASTLAANTGELFF. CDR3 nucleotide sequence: TGTGCCAGCACACTAGCGGCGAACACCGGGGAGCTGTTTTTT. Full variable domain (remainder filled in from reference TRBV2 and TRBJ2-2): EPEVTQTPSHQVTQMGQEVILRCVPISNHLYFYWYRQILGQKVEFLVSFYNNEISEKSEIFDDQFSVERPDGSNFTLKIRSTKLEDSAMYFCASTLAANTGELFFGEGSRLTVL.

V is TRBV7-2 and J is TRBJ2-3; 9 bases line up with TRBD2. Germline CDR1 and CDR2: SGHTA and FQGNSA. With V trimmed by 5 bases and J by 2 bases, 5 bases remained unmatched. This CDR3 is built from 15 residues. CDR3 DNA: TGTGCCAGCAGCCCTAGCGGGGCCAACACAGATACGCAGTATTTT. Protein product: CASSPSGANTDTQYF.

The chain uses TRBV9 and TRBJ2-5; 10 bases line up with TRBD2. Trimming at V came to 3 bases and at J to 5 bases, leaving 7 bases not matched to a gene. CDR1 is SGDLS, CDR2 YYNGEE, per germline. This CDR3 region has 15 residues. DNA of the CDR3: TGTGCCAGCAGCGAGAGCGGGGGGGCCTGGGAGACCCAGTACTTC. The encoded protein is CASSESGGAWETQYF.

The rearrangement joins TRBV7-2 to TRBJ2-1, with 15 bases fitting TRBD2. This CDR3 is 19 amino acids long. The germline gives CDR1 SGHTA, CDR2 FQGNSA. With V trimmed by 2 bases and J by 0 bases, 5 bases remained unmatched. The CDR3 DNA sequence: TGTGCCAGCAGCTTATCCGGGACTAGCGGGGGGTACTCCTACAATGAGCAGTTCTTC. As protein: CASSLSGTSGGYSYNEQFF.

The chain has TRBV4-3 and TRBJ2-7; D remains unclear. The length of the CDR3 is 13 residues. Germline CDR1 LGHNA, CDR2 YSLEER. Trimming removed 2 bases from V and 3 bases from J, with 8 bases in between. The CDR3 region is CASSQLVLYEQYF. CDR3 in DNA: TGCGCCAGCAGCCAACTAGTGCTCTACGAGCAGTACTTC.

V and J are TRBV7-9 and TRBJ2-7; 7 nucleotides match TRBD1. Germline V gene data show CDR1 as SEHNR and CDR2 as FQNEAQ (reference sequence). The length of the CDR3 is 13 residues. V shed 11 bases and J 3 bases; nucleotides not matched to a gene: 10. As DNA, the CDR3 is TGTGCCGGCGGAACAGGGGCCCTCTACGAGCAGTACTTC. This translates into CAGGTGALYEQYF.